This entry lists 31 T cell receptor beta chains sequenced from one sample in a study of STAT5B mutations in CD4+ large granular lymphocyte leukemia. Clones were read by immunoSEQ multiplex PCR, and TCRdb kept only the in-frame ones, dropping some. The sample holds 20,000 to 25,000 clones, about 81% seen once. The sample comprised CD4+ T cells from blood buffy coats. These receptors all stem from a human donor in good health.

The chain is built from TRBV18 and TRBJ2-5; possible D gene TRBD2, 6 bases. V lost 3 bases and J 2 bases, leaving 13 bases between the germline ends. This CDR3 has 15 residues. The V gene's germline CDR1 is KGHSH and CDR2 LQKENI. CDR3 DNA sequence: TGTGCCAGCTCACCCCGGAGGGACGAACAAGAGACCCAGTACTTC. Translated: CASSPRRDEQETQYF.

The chain joins TRBV5-3 to TRBJ2-3; D uncertain. TRBV5-3 is treated as an ORF (open reading frame) with a function not yet certain. Between the trimmed V and J ends, which lost 4 bases and 0 bases, there was a span of 12 bases. The CDR3 runs 15 residues. The CDR3 nucleotides read TGTGCCAGAAGCGATGACATAGCTAGCACAGATACGCAGTATTTT. It codes for CARSDDIASTDTQYF.

The V gene is TRBV5-1, the J gene TRBJ2-5; 9 positions match TRBD1. With 3 bases clipped from V and 7 bases from J, the junction kept 4 bases outside the gene matches. Per germline, CDR1 SGHRS and CDR2 YFSETQ. This CDR3 is 13 amino acids long. CDR3 coding DNA: TGCGCCAGCAGCTCGGACAGGGGATGGACCCAGTACTTC. Translation gives CASSSDRGWTQYF. The whole variable domain, remainder taken from reference TRBV5-1 and TRBJ2-5, is KAGVTQTPRYLIKTRGQQVTLSCSPISGHRSVSWYQQTPGQGLQFLFEYFSETQRNKGNFPGRFSGRQFSNSRSEMNVSTLELGDSALYLCASSSDRGWTQYFGPGTRLLVL.

In its sample, this clone was seen a few times. V gene TRBV30 combines with J gene TRBJ1-1; a weak D match, TRBD1 (5 bases). The germline V gene has CDR1 GTSNPN and CDR2 SVGIG (reference sequence). Trimming pared 3 bases from V and 4 bases from J, leaving 18 bases between. The CDR3 totals 15 residues. This CDR3 reads CAWRMVTGGPTEAFF. Written as DNA, the CDR3 is TGTGCCTGGAGAATGGTGACCGGGGGTCCCACTGAAGCTTTCTTT.

This clone has more than one count but fewer than ten. The V and J genes are TRBV2 and TRBJ1-2; 8 bases match TRBD1. V was clipped by 1 base and J by 7 bases; unmatched bases: 2. Germline V gene lookup returns CDR1 SNHLY and CDR2 FYNNEI. This CDR3 comprises 13 residues. For the CDR3, the DNA is TGTGCCAGCAGTGAAGATACAGGGGGTGGCTACACCTTC. This codes for CASSEDTGGGYTF.

The V gene is TRBV4-2, the J gene TRBJ2-1, with 12 nucleotides matching TRBD2. Germline CDR1 reads LGHNA; CDR2 reads YNFKEQ. V was clipped by 5 bases and J by 7 bases; unmatched bases: 9. The CDR3 loop spans 16 amino acids. The CDR3 loop is CASSFRLAGEGNEQFF. For the CDR3, the DNA is TGTGCCAGCAGCTTTCGACTAGCGGGGGAAGGGAATGAGCAGTTCTTC.

This clone was detected once. CDR3 nucleotide sequence: TGCGCCAGCAGCCAAGCTAGCCAGGGGGGAACAGATACGCAGTATTTT. This encodes CASSQASQGGTDTQYF. This chain links TRBV4-3 with TRBJ2-3; weak D call: TRBD1 (7 bases). The CDR3 is made up of 16 amino acids. The germline V gene encodes CDR1 LGHNA and CDR2 YSLEER. Trimming left V 1 base short and J 3 bases short, with 14 bases between.

This rearrangement joins TRBV28 to TRBJ2-7, with 14 nucleotides matching TRBD2. CDR3 length: 19 amino acids. V was pared by 1 base and J by 5 bases, with 13 bases of the junction left unmatched. The germline gives CDR1 MDHEN, CDR2 SYDVKM. The CDR3 spells CASSLFFSGTSGSTNEQYF. CDR3 DNA: TGTGCCAGCAGTTTATTTTTTTCAGGGACTAGCGGGAGTACCAACGAGCAGTACTTC.

The CDR3 region has the DNA TGTGCCAGCTCACCACCTTTATCTAACACAGATACGCAGTATTTT. Amino acid sequence: CASSPPLSNTDTQYF. The chain recombines TRBV18 with TRBJ2-3; no firm D call. Germline V lookup: CDR1 KGHSH, CDR2 LQKENI. CDR3 length equals 15 residues. Trimming shortened V by 0 bases and J by 2 bases, and 9 bases separated the two germline ends. Supplemented by reference TRBV18 and TRBJ2-3, the full variable domain reads NAGVMQNPRHLVRRRGQEARLRCSPMKGHSHVYWYRQLPEEGLKFMVYLQKENIIDESGMPKERFSAEFPKEGPSILRIQQVVRGDSAAYFCASSPPLSNTDTQYFGPGTRLTVL.

V usage is TRBV5-1 and J usage is TRBJ2-7, with TRBD1 matching over 9 bases. Trimming removed 1 base from V and 3 bases from J; junction bases left unmatched: 2. The CDR3 consists of 14 residues. Germline CDR1 is SGHRS and CDR2 is YFSETQ. In nucleotides, the CDR3 is TGCGCCAGCAGCTTGAAGGGACAGGGCTACGAGCAGTACTTC. It codes for CASSLKGQGYEQYF.

This chain uses TRBV2 with TRBJ2-7; 9 bases are shared with TRBD1. The length of the CDR3 is 17 residues. J was trimmed by 3 bases and V by 1 base; bases with no gene match: 10. Germline lookup yields CDR1 SNHLY and CDR2 FYNNEI. CDR3 protein: CASSEGQGGSFGYEQYF. The DNA for the CDR3 is TGTGCCAGCAGTGAAGGACAGGGGGGGAGTTTTGGCTACGAGCAGTACTTC.

This chain links TRBV29-1 with TRBJ2-7; 14 nucleotides line up with TRBD2. The CDR3 spans 15 residues. The V gene's germline CDR1 is SQVTM and CDR2 ANQGSEA. The J segment lost 4 bases and the V segment lost 3 bases, leaving 5 bases of the junction unmatched. The CDR3 region has the DNA TGCAGCGTTGACGGGACTAGCGGGAGCGGGTACGAGCAGTACTTC. Its translation is CSVDGTSGSGYEQYF.

V is TRBV15 and J is TRBJ2-3, with 9 bases aligning to TRBD1. Germline V gene data show CDR1 as LNHNV and CDR2 as YYDKDF (reference sequence). Trimming cost V 1 base and J 3 bases; bases outside gene matches: 8. This CDR3 comprises 17 residues. In nucleotides, the CDR3 is TGTGCCACCAGCAGAGGGAGAACAGGGGGCAGGACAGATACGCAGTATTTT. Translation: CATSRGRTGGRTDTQYF.

V usage is TRBV27 and J usage is TRBJ2-6, with D unresolved. CDR3 length equals 13 residues. The ends were cut back, 3 bases at V and 4 bases at J, with 4 bases in the middle. CDR1 is MNHEY and CDR2 is SMNVEV in the germline V gene (reference sequence). The CDR3: CASSLQGANVLTF. In DNA, the CDR3 is TGTGCCAGCAGTTTGCAGGGGGCCAACGTCCTGACTTTC.

The chain employs TRBV18 and TRBJ2-7; 9 bases are shared with TRBD1. Germline V gene lookup returns CDR1 KGHSH and CDR2 LQKENI. The CDR3 contains 15 residues. The V and J ends lost 2 bases and 3 bases, in that order; junction bases with no gene match: 5. This CDR3 is CASSPLGQGLYEQYF. The CDR3 DNA is TGTGCCAGCTCACCATTGGGACAGGGTCTCTACGAGCAGTACTTC.

The rearrangement links TRBV28 to TRBJ2-7; 9 positions agree with TRBD2. The junction had 4 bases not matched to a gene; V was cut back by 2 bases and J by 2 bases. Germline V gene lookup returns CDR1 MDHEN and CDR2 SYDVKM. The CDR3 is 15 residues long. The CDR3 DNA reads TGTGCCAGCAGTTTAGGGACTAGCAGAACCTACGAGCAGTACTTC. Translating it yields CASSLGTSRTYEQYF.

The CDR3 DNA sequence: TGTGCCAGCAGCGAACGAGGGCCCTACGAGCAGTACTTC. Translating gives CASSERGPYEQYF. The chain has TRBV11-1 and TRBJ2-7, with D tentatively TRBD2 (5 bases). Germline values: CDR1 SGHAT, CDR2 FQDESV (reference sequence). The CDR3 length is 13 residues. V lost 5 bases and J lost 2, with 10 bases in between.

This chain uses TRBV29-1 with TRBJ2-5, with 7 bases lining up with TRBD1. The trim removed 6 bases at V and 4 bases at J, leaving 5 bases unmatched. Germline V gives CDR1 SQVTM, CDR2 ANQGSEA. This CDR3 is 12 amino acids long. Here the CDR3 reads CSVSQGPETQYF. The DNA of the CDR3 is TGCAGCGTATCACAGGGGCCAGAGACCCAGTACTTC.

The chain carries TRBV5-1 and TRBJ2-3; TRBD1 or TRBD2 may be the D gene (7 bases each). Trimming left V 4 bases short and J 6 bases short, with 15 bases between. Germline V CDR1 and CDR2: SGHRS, YFSETQ. This CDR3 is built from 14 residues. The CDR3 coding sequence is TGCGCCAGCAGCCCAGGGGGAGGGATGGATACGCAGTATTTT. It yields the protein CASSPGGGMDTQYF.

This sequence joins TRBV9 and TRBJ2-1; 8 nucleotides line up with TRBD2. This CDR3 is 18 amino acids long. J was trimmed by 2 bases and V by 3 bases; bases with no gene match: 13. Germline CDR1 is SGDLS and CDR2 is YYNGEE. The CDR3 region has the DNA TGTGCCAGCAGCGGACAGCCCTCGGGGACTAGAGCCTACAATGAGCAGTTCTTC. Residues: CASSGQPSGTRAYNEQFF. Together with reference TRBV9 and TRBJ2-1, the CDR3 gives the full variable domain: DSGVTQTPKHLITATGQRVTLRCSPRSGDLSVYWYQQSLDQGLQFLIQYYNGEERAKGNILERFSAQQFPDLHSELNLSSLELGDSALYFCASSGQPSGTRAYNEQFFGPGTRLTVL.

V gene TRBV2 combines with J gene TRBJ2-7; the D gene is possibly TRBD1 (5 bases). Germline CDR1 reads SNHLY; CDR2 reads FYNNEI. The germline V and J ends were trimmed by 6 bases and 4 bases, with 10 bases remaining between them. The CDR3 is 12 residues long. The CDR3 spells CASSPQGYEQYF. CDR3 nucleotide sequence: TGTGCCAGCAGCCCCCAGGGTTACGAGCAGTACTTC.

V is TRBV6-6 and J is TRBJ1-2; D remains unclear. The germline V gene has CDR1 MNHNY and CDR2 SVGAGI (reference sequence). This CDR3 is built from 14 residues. V gave up 5 bases and J gave up 7 bases, with 17 bases separating them. The CDR3 DNA is TGTGCCAGCAGTCCGGACGGATTCACCTCTGGCTACACCTTC. This gives the protein CASSPDGFTSGYTF.

This chain uses TRBV29-1 with TRBJ2-7; D may be TRBD1 (8 bases). The CDR3 is 14 amino acids. Germline V CDR1 and CDR2: SQVTM, ANQGSEA. V was pared by 7 bases and J by 2 bases, with 18 bases between. The chain's CDR3 is CSAGRTGTTYEQYF. In DNA, the CDR3 is TGCAGCGCCGGGAGGACAGGGACAACCTACGAGCAGTACTTC.

The chain uses TRBV2 and TRBJ2-2; D tentatively fits TRBD1 or TRBD2 (7 bases each). The CDR3 covers 17 residues. Between the trimmed V and J ends, which lost 6 bases and 2 bases, there was a span of 19 bases. From germline, CDR1 is SNHLY and CDR2 FYNNEI. The CDR3 region is CASSPEGASGNTGELFF. The CDR3, as DNA: TGTGCCAGCAGCCCCGAGGGGGCTAGCGGAAACACCGGGGAGCTGTTTTTT.

The CDR3 is CASSYEANYGYTF. The CDR3 region has the DNA TGTGCCAGCAGTTACGAGGCGAACTATGGCTACACCTTC. The rearrangement links TRBV6-6 to TRBJ1-2; no firm D call. The CDR3 covers 13 residues. V was shortened by 2 bases and J by 2 bases, with 6 bases between the two germline ends. Germline assignment: CDR1 MNHNY and CDR2 SVGAGI (reference sequence).

This chain links TRBV29-1 with TRBJ2-2; the D call may be TRBD1 or TRBD2 (5 bases each). The V and J ends lost 0 bases and 0 bases respectively, with 14 bases between them. This CDR3 has 17 residues. In germline, CDR1 is SQVTM, CDR2 ANQGSEA. DNA of the CDR3: TGCAGCGTTGAAGAAGGGGACGGGGCGGCGAACACCGGGGAGCTGTTTTTT. Protein product: CSVEEGDGAANTGELFF.

The rearrangement uses TRBV6-4 and TRBJ2-7; 16 bases fit TRBD2. Germline CDR1 and CDR2: MRHNA and SNTAGT. The CDR3 is 18 amino acids. With 8 bases clipped from V and 2 bases from J, the junction kept 12 bases outside the gene matches. DNA for the CDR3: TGTGCCAGCCTCCCGGGACTAGCGGGAGGGCCCGGGGCCTACGAGCAGTACTTC. It is translated as CASLPGLAGGPGAYEQYF.

The chain is built from TRBV5-5 and TRBJ2-1; D remains ambiguous. Trimming left V 4 bases short and J 0 bases short, with 11 bases between. The CDR3 has 15 amino acids. In germline, CDR1 is SGHKS, CDR2 YYEKEE (reference sequence). The CDR3, as DNA: TGTGCCAGCAGCACCCAAGTCAGCTCCTACAATGAGCAGTTCTTC. It specifies CASSTQVSSYNEQFF.

The chain employs TRBV6-5 and TRBJ1-2; possibly TRBD1 for D (5 bases). From germline, CDR1 is MNHEY and CDR2 SVGAGI. This CDR3 is built from 14 residues. The V end was cut by 0 bases, the J end by 7 bases, with 12 bases between. CDR3 nucleotides: TGTGCCAGCAGTTACTCGGGGGAGACGTCTGGCTACACCTTC. The encoded protein is CASSYSGETSGYTF.

The rearrangement joins TRBV6-6 to TRBJ1-5; the D is unclear. CDR1 and CDR2 from the germline V gene are MNHNY and SVGAGI (reference sequence). This CDR3 spans 13 amino acids. V was cut by 5 bases and J by 2 bases, with 7 bases left in between. CDR3 bases: TGTGCCAGCAGTCCCAAGCGCAATCAGCCCCAGCATTTT. Its translation is CASSPKRNQPQHF.

This clone was seen a handful of times. The rearrangement links TRBV2 to TRBJ2-2; tentatively, D is TRBD2 (5 bases). Germline CDR1 and CDR2: SNHLY and FYNNEI. V lost 4 bases and J lost 7, with 10 bases in between. This CDR3 is built from 13 residues. CDR3 region: CASSGLPGGELFF. CDR3 nucleotides: TGTGCCAGCAGTGGACTACCCGGCGGGGAGCTGTTTTTT.